The 4 T cell receptor beta chains listed next were all sequenced from one sample in a study of blood T cell repertoires in COVID-19. The protocol was immunoSEQ multiplex PCR, while the TCRdb copy is restricted to in-frame clones and leaves out a portion. The sample lists more than 85,000 clones; 90% to 95% were seen once. Sequenced material: peripheral blood. The receptors were sampled from a man between 60 and 75 years old with acute or convalescent COVID-19.

The V call is TRBV3-1 (or the pseudogene TRBV3-2), the J call TRBJ2-2; D not resolved. The V end was cut by 0 bases, the J end by 1 base, with 6 bases between. The CDR3 is made up of 15 amino acids. Looked up from germline, CDR1 is LGHDT and CDR2 is YNNKEL (reference sequence). In DNA, the CDR3 is TGTGCCAGCAGCCAAGATGTACTGAACACCGGGGAGCTGTTTTTT. Translated: CASSQDVLNTGELFF.

The chain has TRBV9 and TRBJ1-5, with D unresolved. The germline gives CDR1 SGDLS, CDR2 YYNGEE. Trimming took 0 bases from V and 9 from J, leaving 13 bases between them. The CDR3 has 14 residues. The CDR3, as DNA: TGTGCCAGCAGCGTAGGGGAGGGCTTGCGGCCCCAGCATTTT. This gives the protein CASSVGEGLRPQHF.

The gene calls are TRBV7-8 and TRBJ2-3, with 10 bases identical to TRBD2. V was pared by 2 bases and J by 0 bases, with 2 bases of the junction left unmatched. Germline V lookup: CDR1 SGHVS, CDR2 FQNEAQ. CDR3 size: 16 residues. CDR3 region: CASSLKREGSTDTQYF. As DNA, the CDR3 is TGTGCCAGCAGCTTAAAGCGGGAGGGCAGCACAGATACGCAGTATTTT.

This clone was counted only a few times. The rearrangement uses TRBV5-1 and TRBJ2-3, with a possible D match to TRBD1 (5 bases). From germline, CDR1 is SGHRS and CDR2 YFSETQ. V gave up 5 bases and J gave up 0 bases, with 13 bases separating them. CDR3 size: 15 residues. CDR3 in amino acids: CASSRGTPSTDTQYF. The CDR3 DNA sequence: TGCGCCAGCAGTAGGGGTACTCCTAGCACAGATACGCAGTATTTT.